The 11 T cell receptor beta chains below all came from one sample that was sequenced in a study of T cell responses to AZD1222 COVID-19 vaccine. Produced via immunoSEQ multiplex PCR; TCRdb's table is partial and in-frame only. The data hold about 150,000 clones, with under 95% observed a single time. The specimen was peripheral blood, collected on day 0 of AZD1222 vaccination. The receptors here all came from an adult in good health.

Notes on this clone: Other DNA sequences in the same sample also yield this CDR3. This sequence joins TRBV3-1 (or the pseudogene TRBV3-2) and TRBJ1-3; no clear D gene. This CDR3 comprises 14 residues. V was shortened by 1 base and J by 0 bases, with 4 bases between the two germline ends. Germline V gene data show CDR1 as LGHDT and CDR2 as YNNKEL (reference sequence). CDR3 coding DNA: TGTGCCAGCAGCCAAGGGTCCTCTGGAAACACCATATATTTT. Its translation: CASSQGSSGNTIYF.

The chain recombines TRBV7-9 with TRBJ1-3; 7 nucleotides line up with TRBD1. V was clipped by 5 bases and J by 2 bases; unmatched bases: 9. CDR1 SEHNR and CDR2 FQNEAQ come from the germline V gene (reference sequence). This CDR3 is 16 amino acids long. CDR3 bases: TGTGCCAGCAGCCCCGGGACAGTTAGTGCTGGAAACACCATATATTTT. It is translated as CASSPGTVSAGNTIYF. The whole variable domain, remainder taken from reference TRBV7-9 and TRBJ1-3, is DTGVSQNPRHKITKRGQNVTFRCDPISEHNRLYWYRQTLGQGPEFLTYFQNEAQLEKSRLLSDRFSAERPKGSFSTLEIQRTEQGDSAMYLCASSPGTVSAGNTIYFGEGSWLTVV.

The chain has TRBV6-5 and TRBJ2-1; unclear D gene. V was pared by 8 bases and J by 6 bases, with 11 bases between. Germline lookup yields CDR1 MNHEY and CDR2 SVGAGI. CDR3 length: 12 amino acids. The CDR3 spells CASSRNSNEQFF. In DNA, the CDR3 is TGTGCCAGCTCCCGGAACAGCAATGAGCAGTTCTTC.

The V gene is TRBV2, the J gene TRBJ1-2; D not certain. The CDR3 covers 14 residues. Per germline, CDR1 SNHLY and CDR2 FYNNEI. The V end was cut by 4 bases, the J end by 6 bases, with 15 bases between. CDR3 sequence: CASSAMFGVDGYTF. CDR3 coding DNA: TGTGCCAGCAGTGCAATGTTCGGGGTGGATGGCTACACCTTC.

V usage is TRBV28 and J usage is TRBJ1-4; D is unclear. CDR1 MDHEN and CDR2 SYDVKM come from the germline V gene. The CDR3 is 14 residues long. V was clipped by 4 bases and J by 8 bases, with 14 bases between them. Here the CDR3 DNA reads TGTGCCAGCAGTTACGAGTCTGTGCTAGAAAAACTGTTTTTT. Protein: CASSYESVLEKLFF.

This chain uses TRBV6-2 or TRBV6-3 with TRBJ2-7, with no clear D. V was shortened by 2 bases and J by 7 bases, with 24 bases between the two germline ends. The CDR3 is 17 residues long. Germline V gene lookup returns CDR1 MNHEY and CDR2 SVGEGT. CDR3 loop: CASSYTHGWQGVSEQYF. CDR3 sequence (DNA): TGTGCCAGCAGTTACACCCATGGCTGGCAAGGTGTTTCTGAGCAGTACTTC.

The CDR3 region has the DNA TGTGCCAGCAGCTTAACGTCTCTCCCAGCGGCCTACAATGAGCAGTTCTTC. Protein sequence: CASSLTSLPAAYNEQFF. The chain links TRBV7-3 to TRBJ2-1; D is possibly TRBD2 (5 bases). Between the trimmed V and J ends, which lost 0 bases and 2 bases, there was a span of 14 bases. CDR3 size: 17 residues. Per germline, CDR1 SGHTA and CDR2 FQGTGA.

The V call is TRBV2, the J call TRBJ2-5, with D perhaps TRBD1 or TRBD2 (5 bases each). Between the trimmed V and J ends, which lost 9 bases and 5 bases, there was a span of 13 bases. Germline CDR1 and CDR2: SNHLY and FYNNEI. The CDR3 consists of 12 residues. CDR3 sequence: CASGGTMETQYF. CDR3 nucleotides: TGTGCCAGTGGGGGTACGATGGAGACCCAGTACTTC.

The chain joins TRBV11-2 to TRBJ1-1; no firm D call. Germline V gene sequence: CDR1 SGHAT, CDR2 FQNNGV. Trimming took off 3 bases at V and 2 bases at J, with 7 bases between the two ends. CDR3 length: 13 amino acids. CDR3 DNA sequence: TGTGCCAGCAGCTTTTCAGAAAACACTGAAGCTTTCTTT. Translation: CASSFSENTEAFF.

As DNA, the CDR3 is TGCGCCAGCAGCTCAAGAAGTCAAGGGGCGGGCGAGCAGTACTTC. Protein: CASSSRSQGAGEQYF. The J gene is TRBJ2-7, the V gene TRBV5-1, with D tentatively TRBD1 or TRBD2 (5 bases each). The CDR3 is made up of 15 amino acids. Per the germline V gene, CDR1 is SGHRS and CDR2 is YFSETQ. V lost 3 bases to trimming and J lost 6 bases, with 19 bases between them.

The chain has TRBV24-1 and TRBJ2-1; 8 nucleotides align to TRBD2. The ends lost 5 bases at V and 6 bases at J; junction bases unmatched: 11. The CDR3 is 16 residues long. The V gene's germline CDR1 is KGHDR and CDR2 SFDVKD. CDR3 nucleotides: TGTGCCACCAGTGGCCCTAATAGGCTAGCGGGCAATGAGCAGTTCTTC. Its translation is CATSGPNRLAGNEQFF.